The 6 T cell receptor beta chains listed next were all sequenced from one sample in a study of technical replicates of blood from several donors (dated by TCRdb to the late 2010s). The library was generated by the immunoSEQ multiplex PCR assay. The immuneACCESS repertoire file appears here via TCRdb, limited to in-frame rearrangements. These files lack a portion of the clones; in checked studies, under half of the deficit traces to unresolved V genes, and the cause of the others is not known. This sample comprises roughly 13,000 clones, 80% to 85% of them detected only once. Together, the top ten hold approximately 10% of the sample. Source material: PBMCs. Receptors were obtained from a human donor in good health.

The chain has TRBV6-5 and TRBJ2-5; D is possibly TRBD1 (5 bases). The CDR3 is made up of 15 amino acids. Trimming cost V 0 bases and J 3 bases, with 11 bases left between them. The germline CDR1 and CDR2 sequences are MNHEY and SVGAGI. CDR3 in amino acids: CASSYSLGVKETQYF. CDR3 DNA sequence: TGTGCCAGCAGTTACTCCCTAGGGGTGAAAGAGACCCAGTACTTC.

The chain carries TRBV4-1 and TRBJ2-1; TRBD1 might be the D (5 bases). Trimming removed 0 bases from V and 6 bases from J, with 6 bases in between. There are 13 residues in the CDR3. CDR1 is MGHRA, CDR2 YSYEKL, per germline. In nucleotides, the CDR3 is TGCGCCAGCAGCCAAGATCAGGGCAATGAGCAGTTCTTC. This encodes CASSQDQGNEQFF.

The rearrangement joins TRBV14 to TRBJ2-2; 13 bases agree with TRBD2. Germline CDR1 SGHDN, CDR2 FVKESK. The V segment lost 4 bases and the J segment 6 bases; nucleotides outside the gene matches: 20. The length of the CDR3 is 21 residues. CDR3 residues: CASSPRPGLAGSPFHSGELFF. CDR3 nucleotides: TGTGCCAGCAGCCCCCGACCGGGACTAGCGGGATCTCCGTTCCACTCCGGGGAGCTGTTTTTT.

This clone came up a few times. The chain couples TRBV7-3 to TRBJ2-7; TRBD2 matches 7 bases. The junction had 4 bases not matched to a gene; V was cut back by 2 bases and J by 6 bases. This CDR3 comprises 13 residues. The germline CDR1 and CDR2 sequences are SGHTA and FQGTGA. CDR3 in amino acids: CASSLGGEGEQYF. Written as DNA, the CDR3 is TGTGCCAGCAGCTTAGGAGGGGAGGGCGAGCAGTACTTC.

This chain uses TRBV5-1 with TRBJ2-7, with D perhaps matching TRBD1 (7 bases). Trimming shortened V by 3 bases and J by 6 bases, and 13 bases separated the two germline ends. Germline V lookup: CDR1 SGHRS, CDR2 YFSETQ. CDR3 size: 13 residues. The CDR3 nucleotides are TGCGCCAGCAGCTCGGCAGGGGGGTTCGAGCAGTACTTC. This codes for CASSSAGGFEQYF.

V gene TRBV7-9 combines with J gene TRBJ2-3, with TRBD2 matching 9 bases. The CDR3 has 16 residues. The V gene end was trimmed by 4 bases and the J gene end by 3 bases; junction bases not matched to a gene: 8. Germline V CDR1 and CDR2: SEHNR, FQNEAQ (reference sequence). In DNA form, the CDR3 reads TGTGCCAGCAGCTCCATAGCGGGAGAGGGGACAGATACGCAGTATTTT. Amino acids: CASSSIAGEGTDTQYF.